The 22 T cell receptor beta chains below were found in one sample sequenced in a study of blood T cell repertoires in COVID-19. Libraries were prepared by immunoSEQ multiplex PCR; TCRdb keeps only in-frame clonotypes and omits some of them. The table lists some 230,000 clones, 83% of them singletons, with approximately 7.4% in the top ten. The specimen was peripheral blood. These receptors were taken from a woman in her forties or fifties with acute or convalescent COVID-19.

The CDR3 region is CATSRDPQGVGYTF. As DNA, the CDR3 is TGTGCCACCAGCAGAGATCCCCAGGGTGTAGGCTACACCTTC. The chain links TRBV15 to TRBJ1-2; a weak D match, TRBD1 (5 bases). The germline gives CDR1 LNHNV, CDR2 YYDKDF (reference sequence). V lost 0 bases and J 8 bases, leaving 13 bases between the germline ends. The length of the CDR3 is 14 residues.

This clone appeared once. The chain is built from TRBV2 and TRBJ1-4, with 8 bases lining up with TRBD1. Germline trimming cut 3 bases from V and 9 bases from J; bases unmatched to any gene: 3. This CDR3 comprises 13 residues. Germline lookup yields CDR1 SNHLY and CDR2 FYNNEI. CDR3 coding DNA: TGTGCCAGCAGTGAGGACAGGGACAAAAAACTGTTTTTT. This gives the protein CASSEDRDKKLFF.

This chain links TRBV3-1 (or the pseudogene TRBV3-2) with TRBJ2-1; 7 bases are a match to TRBD2. V lost 4 bases, J lost 15 bases, and 15 bases stayed unmatched. Per germline, CDR1 LGHDT and CDR2 YNNKEL (reference sequence). This CDR3 is 14 amino acids long. CDR3 protein: CASSPLTSLRGLFF. As DNA, the CDR3 is TGTGCCAGCAGCCCGCTGACTAGCCTAAGGGGTTTGTTCTTC.

This chain uses TRBV18 with TRBJ1-5, with D perhaps TRBD1 (6 bases). V was trimmed by 2 bases and J by 1 base, leaving 15 bases between them. This CDR3 comprises 17 residues. Germline V gives CDR1 KGHSH, CDR2 LQKENI. The CDR3 reads CASSPSGRGQSNQPQHF. CDR3 DNA: TGTGCCAGCTCACCATCGGGCAGGGGTCAGAGCAATCAGCCCCAGCATTTT. Full variable domain (remainder filled in from reference TRBV18 and TRBJ1-5): NAGVMQNPRHLVRRRGQEARLRCSPMKGHSHVYWYRQLPEEGLKFMVYLQKENIIDESGMPKERFSAEFPKEGPSILRIQQVVRGDSAAYFCASSPSGRGQSNQPQHFGDGTRLSIL.

The rearrangement links TRBV19 to TRBJ2-5, with 7 bases aligning to TRBD1. V was pared by 6 bases and J by 7 bases, with 20 bases of the junction left unmatched. CDR3 size: 17 residues. CDR1 is LNHDA, CDR2 SQIVND, per germline (reference sequence). CDR3 coding DNA: TGTGCCAGTAGCCTCGGGACAGAGACTACCCTTTTTGGGACCCAGTACTTC. Its protein is CASSLGTETTLFGTQYF.

The rearrangement links TRBV12-3 or TRBV12-4 to TRBJ1-1, with D unclear. Trimming stripped 7 bases from V and 1 base from J, with 4 bases between. The CDR3 has 11 residues. CDR3 in amino acids: CASTRNTEAFF. The CDR3 DNA follows: TGTGCCAGCACCAGGAACACTGAAGCTTTCTTT.

This clone was seen a handful of times. CDR3 in amino acids: CASSESSGRAYEQYF. The CDR3 DNA follows: TGTGCCAGCAGTGAAAGTAGCGGGAGGGCCTACGAGCAGTACTTC. The genes are TRBV2 and TRBJ2-7, with 11 bases aligning to TRBD2. The CDR3 extends over 15 amino acids. Germline V gene lookup returns CDR1 SNHLY and CDR2 FYNNEI. The V gene end was trimmed by 2 bases and the J gene end by 2 bases; junction bases not matched to a gene: 2.

This chain uses TRBV30 with TRBJ2-1, with a tentative D call TRBD2 (6 bases). The CDR3 is 15 amino acids. The germline gives CDR1 GTSNPN, CDR2 SVGIG (reference sequence). V was shortened by 1 base and J by 5 bases, with 15 bases between the two germline ends. In nucleotides, the CDR3 is TGTGCCTGGAGTGCCGGGACTGGGGGACACAATGAGCAGTTCTTC. This translates into CAWSAGTGGHNEQFF. Variable domain in full (rest from reference TRBV30 and TRBJ2-1): SQTIHQWPATLVQPVGSPLSLECTVEGTSNPNLYWYRQAAGRGLQLLFYSVGIGQISSEVPQNLSASRPQDRQFILSSKKLLLSDSGFYLCAWSAGTGGHNEQFFGPGTRLTVL.

The chain carries TRBV11-2 and TRBJ2-1; 8 bases agree with TRBD2. Germline trimming cut 5 bases from V and 9 bases from J; bases unmatched to any gene: 12. Germline CDR1 is SGHAT and CDR2 is FQNNGV. This CDR3 spans 15 amino acids. CDR3 nucleotides: TGTGCCAGCAGCCCCGGGAGCGGGGGACGAGGTGAGCAGTTCTTC. Translation gives CASSPGSGGRGEQFF.

This clone has a single count. V and J are TRBV4-1 and TRBJ1-2, with a possible D match to TRBD1 (6 bases). This CDR3 contains 13 residues. Between the trimmed V and J ends, which lost 3 bases and 8 bases, there was a span of 13 bases. Germline V gene sequence: CDR1 MGHRA, CDR2 YSYEKL. The CDR3, as DNA: TGCGCCAGCAGCCAGGCAGGGGTTGGCGGCTACACCTTC. Its translation: CASSQAGVGGYTF.

Notes on this clone: The junction does not match germline at one end; this may be a read error. This chain connects TRBV2 to TRBJ2-1; D unresolved. Germline lookup yields CDR1 SNHLY and CDR2 FYNNEI. CDR3 size: 14 residues. CDR3 nucleotides: TGTGCCAGCAGTGATGTGCAACAGCACAATGGGCAGTTCTTC. Translating it yields CASSDVQQHNGQFF.

The chain carries TRBV9 and TRBJ2-3; TRBD2 aligns across 13 bases. Germline CDR1 is SGDLS and CDR2 is YYNGEE. The CDR3 spans 16 residues. V dropped 3 bases and J dropped 4; count of bases not matched to a gene: 5. The CDR3, as DNA: TGTGCCAGCAGCGGTCGACTAGCGGGGGGTGCAGATACGCAGTATTTT. Its translation: CASSGRLAGGADTQYF.

The V call is TRBV27, the J call TRBJ2-1; TRBD2 agrees at 11 bases. The CDR3 is 15 residues long. V lost 7 bases and J lost 8; bases outside the gene matches: 10. Germline CDR1 MNHEY, CDR2 SMNVEV (reference sequence). CDR3: CASNRQTSGIDEQFF. The CDR3 DNA reads TGTGCCAGCAACCGTCAGACTAGCGGGATCGATGAGCAGTTCTTC.

V and J are TRBV11-1 and TRBJ2-5, with 9 nucleotides matching TRBD2. After removal of 2 bases from V and 3 bases from J, the junction contained 7 bases not matched to a gene. CDR3 length equals 16 residues. Germline V lookup: CDR1 SGHAT, CDR2 FQDESV (reference sequence). The CDR3 here is CASSLSSGGYEETQYF. Written as DNA, the CDR3 is TGTGCCAGCAGCTTAAGCAGCGGGGGGTACGAAGAGACCCAGTACTTC.

The chain carries TRBV7-3 and TRBJ2-6; perhaps TRBD1 as D (5 bases). The V and J ends lost 2 bases and 2 bases respectively, with 16 bases between them. The CDR3 is 18 amino acids. The germline CDR1 and CDR2 sequences are SGHTA and FQGTGA. Here the CDR3 reads CASSLYVGAPTGANVLTF. CDR3 in DNA: TGTGCCAGCAGCTTATACGTAGGGGCCCCCACTGGGGCCAACGTCCTGACTTTC.

The chain employs TRBV10-3 and TRBJ2-3, with a tentative D call TRBD2 (5 bases). Trimming cost V 0 bases and J 12 bases, with 16 bases left between them. Germline V lookup: CDR1 ENHRY, CDR2 SYGVKD. The CDR3 consists of 14 residues. For the CDR3, the DNA is TGTGCCATCAGTGAGTCTGGACTCCCATACACCCAGTATTTT. Its translation is CAISESGLPYTQYF.

This clone was detected only a few times. The CDR3 nucleotides read TGTGCCAGTAGCCCAACAGGCGGGGCCAACTATGGCTACACCTTC. Translation: CASSPTGGANYGYTF. The chain joins TRBV19 to TRBJ1-2; a possible D gene is TRBD1 (5 bases). The CDR3 runs 15 residues. Germline V lookup: CDR1 LNHDA, CDR2 SQIVND (reference sequence). The V end was cut by 6 bases, the J end by 2 bases, with 16 bases between.

The chain joins TRBV18 to TRBJ1-1; D is unresolved. Deletions cut 1 base from V and 0 bases from J, with 6 bases between. Germline lookup yields CDR1 KGHSH and CDR2 LQKENI. The CDR3 extends over 14 amino acids. CDR3: CASSPQQMNTEAFF. The CDR3 DNA reads TGTGCCAGCTCACCACAACAAATGAACACTGAAGCTTTCTTT.

The V gene is TRBV9, the J gene TRBJ1-1, with 7 bases that match TRBD1. The germline CDR1 and CDR2 sequences are SGDLS and YYNGEE. This CDR3 is 13 amino acids long. The J segment lost 8 bases and the V segment lost 3 bases, leaving 7 bases of the junction unmatched. The CDR3 sequence is CASSASTGVEAFF. The CDR3 region has the DNA TGTGCCAGCAGCGCGTCCACAGGGGTCGAAGCTTTCTTT.

The V call is TRBV19, the J call TRBJ2-7; 7 positions agree with TRBD1. Trimming took 4 bases from V and 3 from J; bases not matched to a gene: 6. The CDR3 is made up of 14 amino acids. CDR1 and CDR2 from the germline V gene are LNHDA and SQIVND (reference sequence). In DNA, the CDR3 is TGTGCCAGTAGTACGTCGGGGACAGACTACGAGCAGTACTTC. Translating it yields CASSTSGTDYEQYF. The full variable domain, with the rest looked up from reference TRBV19 and TRBJ2-7, is DGGITQSPKYLFRKEGQNVTLSCEQNLNHDAMYWYRQDPGQGLRLIYYSQIVNDFQKGDIAEGYSVSREKKESFPLTVTSAQKNPTAFYLCASSTSGTDYEQYFGPGTRLTVT.

This clone was seen repeatedly, ten times or more. The chain carries TRBV7-9 and TRBJ1-5; maybe TRBD1 (6 bases). Germline V gives CDR1 SEHNR, CDR2 FQNEAQ (reference sequence). The V and J ends lost 5 bases and 4 bases respectively, with 12 bases between them. CDR3 length equals 14 residues. CDR3 in amino acids: CASSQGTGNQPQHF. CDR3 nucleotide sequence: TGTGCCAGCAGCCAAGGAACAGGGAATCAGCCCCAGCATTTT.

The chain employs TRBV7-9 and TRBJ2-5; TRBD1 agrees at 8 bases. The V gene end was trimmed by 5 bases and the J gene end by 1 base; junction bases not matched to a gene: 3. This CDR3 is built from 14 residues. Germline V gives CDR1 SEHNR, CDR2 FQNEAQ (reference sequence). The CDR3 sequence: CASSPGTGQETQYF. CDR3 DNA sequence: TGTGCCAGCAGCCCCGGGACAGGCCAAGAGACCCAGTACTTC.